This T cell receptor (beta chain) was profiled in a study of Tregs in tolerant kidney transplant recipients. Whole-study context: Recipients received nonmyeloablative bone marrow transplants from related graft donors, with transient mixed chimerism.

Unstimulated Tregs (CD4+CD25+CD127-) and CD4+CD25- non-Tregs were sorted from PBMCs. The CDR3 has 14 amino acids. Looked up from germline, CDR1 is ENHRY and CDR2 is SYGVKD. With 0 bases clipped from V and 5 bases from J, the junction kept 3 bases outside the gene matches. Repertoires were generated with immunoSEQ multiplex PCR, while TCRdb's copy carries only in-frame clones and drops some. The top ten hold around 0.5% of the sample, which has fewer than 80,000 clones, 95% to 98% seen once. Findings and caveats of the study: Antigen-driven expansion was suggested because donor-specific Tregs expanded more than all Tregs in tolerant patients.

Worth noting for this clone: The antigen is unknown.

V usage is TRBV10-3 and J usage is TRBJ1-2, with 7 nucleotides matching TRBD1. The receptor comes from a human donor who received a combined kidney and bone marrow transplant. Sequencing used CD4+ T cells from blood, obtained before the transplant. CDR3 nucleotide sequence: TGTGCCATCAGTGAGTCAGACAGGGAATATGGCTACACCTTC. Protein sequence: CAISESDREYGYTF.